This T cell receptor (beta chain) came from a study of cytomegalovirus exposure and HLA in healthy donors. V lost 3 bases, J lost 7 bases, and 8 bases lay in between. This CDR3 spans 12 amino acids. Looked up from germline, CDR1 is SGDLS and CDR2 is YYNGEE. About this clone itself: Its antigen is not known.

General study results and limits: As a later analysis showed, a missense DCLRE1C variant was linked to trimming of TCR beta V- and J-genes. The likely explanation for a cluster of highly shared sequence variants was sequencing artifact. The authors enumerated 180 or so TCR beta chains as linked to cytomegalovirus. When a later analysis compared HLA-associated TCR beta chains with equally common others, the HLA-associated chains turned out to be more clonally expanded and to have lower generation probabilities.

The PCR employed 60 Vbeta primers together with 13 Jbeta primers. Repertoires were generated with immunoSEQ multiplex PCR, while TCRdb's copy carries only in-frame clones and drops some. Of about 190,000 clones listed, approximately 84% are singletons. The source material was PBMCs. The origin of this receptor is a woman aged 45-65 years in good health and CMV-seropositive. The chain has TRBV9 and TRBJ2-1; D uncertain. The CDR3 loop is CASSGEDNEQFF. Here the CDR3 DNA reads TGTGCCAGCAGCGGAGAGGATAATGAGCAGTTCTTC.